What follows describes a single T cell receptor beta chain. The TCR-sequenced patients were a few responders to pembrolizumab. This sample stems from a study of PD-1 blockade in mismatch repair-deficient tumors. The CDR3 is made up of 14 amino acids. V gave up 6 bases and J gave up 3 bases; unmatched junction bases: 5. The germline gives CDR1 MNHEY, CDR2 SMNVEV (reference sequence). TCRdb keeps only in-frame clones here, not all; method: immunoSEQ multiplex PCR. The sample records around 120,000 clones, approximately 90% being singletons. The sequence came from an adult with mismatch repair-deficient cancer. Source: peripheral blood, taken 44 weeks after starting pembrolizumab. This chain joins TRBV27 and TRBJ2-3; TRBD2 aligns across 8 bases. CDR3 sequence (DNA): TGTGCCAGCAGGGGTAGCGGGATAACAGATACGCAGTATTTT. Translated: CASRGSGITDTQYF.